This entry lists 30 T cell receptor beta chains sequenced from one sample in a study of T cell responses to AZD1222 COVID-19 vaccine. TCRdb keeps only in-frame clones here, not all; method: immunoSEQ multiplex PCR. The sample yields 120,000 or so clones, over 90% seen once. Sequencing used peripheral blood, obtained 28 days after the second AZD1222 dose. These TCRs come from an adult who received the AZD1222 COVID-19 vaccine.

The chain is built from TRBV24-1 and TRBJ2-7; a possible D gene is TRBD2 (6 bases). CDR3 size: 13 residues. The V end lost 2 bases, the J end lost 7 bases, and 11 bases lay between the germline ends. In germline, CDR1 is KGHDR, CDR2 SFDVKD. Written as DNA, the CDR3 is TGTGCCACCAGTGATTGGGACTTCGGGGAGCAGTACTTC. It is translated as CATSDWDFGEQYF.

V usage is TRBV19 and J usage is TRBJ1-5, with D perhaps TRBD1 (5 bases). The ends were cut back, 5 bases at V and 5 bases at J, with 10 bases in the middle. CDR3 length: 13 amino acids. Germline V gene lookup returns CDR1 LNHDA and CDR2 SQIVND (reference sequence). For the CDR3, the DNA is TGTGCCAGTAGTGGTGGGGGTCATCAGCCCCAGCATTTT. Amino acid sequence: CASSGGGHQPQHF.

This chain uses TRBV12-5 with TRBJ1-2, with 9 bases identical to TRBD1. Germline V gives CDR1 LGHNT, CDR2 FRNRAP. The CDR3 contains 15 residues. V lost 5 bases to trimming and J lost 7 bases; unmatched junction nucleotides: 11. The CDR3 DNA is TGTGCTAGTGGTCCGACAGGGGGAAGAGATGGTGGCTACACCTTC. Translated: CASGPTGGRDGGYTF.

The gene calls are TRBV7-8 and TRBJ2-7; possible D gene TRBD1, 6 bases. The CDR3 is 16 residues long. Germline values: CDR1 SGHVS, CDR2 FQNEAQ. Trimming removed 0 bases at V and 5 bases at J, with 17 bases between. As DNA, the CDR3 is TGTGCCAGCAGCTTAGCCCTGACAGGATTAGCCCACGAGCAGTACTTC. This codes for CASSLALTGLAHEQYF. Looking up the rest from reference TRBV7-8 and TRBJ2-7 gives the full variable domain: GAGVSQSPRYKVAKRGQDVALRCDPISGHVSLFWYQQALGQGPEFLTYFQNEAQLDKSGLPSDRFFAERPEGSVSTLKIQRTQQEDSAVYLCASSLALTGLAHEQYFGPGTRLTVT.

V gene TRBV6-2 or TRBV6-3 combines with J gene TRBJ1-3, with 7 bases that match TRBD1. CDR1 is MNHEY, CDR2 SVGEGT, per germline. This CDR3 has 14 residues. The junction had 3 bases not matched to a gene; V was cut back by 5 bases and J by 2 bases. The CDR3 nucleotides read TGTGCCAGCAGTCCGACAGGGACTGGAAACACCATATATTTT. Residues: CASSPTGTGNTIYF.

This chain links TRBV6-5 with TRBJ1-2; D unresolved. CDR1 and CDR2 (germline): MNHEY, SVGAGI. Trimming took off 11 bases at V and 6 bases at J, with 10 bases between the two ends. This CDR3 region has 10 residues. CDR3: CAADEDGYTF. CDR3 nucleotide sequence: TGTGCCGCCGACGAGGATGGCTACACCTTC.

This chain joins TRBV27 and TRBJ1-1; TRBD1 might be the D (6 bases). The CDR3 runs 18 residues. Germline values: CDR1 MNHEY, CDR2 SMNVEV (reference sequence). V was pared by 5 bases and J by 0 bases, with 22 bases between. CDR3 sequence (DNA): TGTGCCAGCAGTCGTGCCCCACCGAACAGGGTCATGAACACTGAAGCTTTCTTT. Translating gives CASSRAPPNRVMNTEAFF.

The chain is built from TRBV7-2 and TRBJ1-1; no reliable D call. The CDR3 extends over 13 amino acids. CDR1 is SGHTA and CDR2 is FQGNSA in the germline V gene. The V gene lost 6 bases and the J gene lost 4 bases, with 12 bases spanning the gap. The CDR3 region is CASRAAASTEAFF. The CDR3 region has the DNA TGTGCCAGCAGAGCAGCAGCCAGCACTGAAGCTTTCTTT.

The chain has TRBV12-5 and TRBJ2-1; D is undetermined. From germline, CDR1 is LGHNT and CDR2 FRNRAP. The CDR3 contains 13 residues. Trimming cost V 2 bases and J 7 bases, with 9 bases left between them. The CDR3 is CASGLRDGNEQFF. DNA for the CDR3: TGTGCTAGTGGTTTGAGGGATGGGAATGAGCAGTTCTTC.

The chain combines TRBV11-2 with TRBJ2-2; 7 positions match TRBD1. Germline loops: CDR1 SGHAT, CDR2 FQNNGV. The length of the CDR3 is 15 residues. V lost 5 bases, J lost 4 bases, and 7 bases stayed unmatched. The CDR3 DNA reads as TGTGCCAGCAGCCCCCGACAGGGTGGCACCGGGGAGCTGTTTTTT. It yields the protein CASSPRQGGTGELFF.

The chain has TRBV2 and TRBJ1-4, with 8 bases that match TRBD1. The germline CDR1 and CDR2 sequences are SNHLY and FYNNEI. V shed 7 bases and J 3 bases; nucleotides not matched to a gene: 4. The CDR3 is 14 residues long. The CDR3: CASTLDRANEKLFF. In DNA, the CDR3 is TGTGCCAGCACCCTGGACAGGGCTAATGAAAAACTGTTTTTT. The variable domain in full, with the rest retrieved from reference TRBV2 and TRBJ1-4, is EPEVTQTPSHQVTQMGQEVILRCVPISNHLYFYWYRQILGQKVEFLVSFYNNEISEKSEIFDDQFSVERPDGSNFTLKIRSTKLEDSAMYFCASTLDRANEKLFFGSGTQLSVL.

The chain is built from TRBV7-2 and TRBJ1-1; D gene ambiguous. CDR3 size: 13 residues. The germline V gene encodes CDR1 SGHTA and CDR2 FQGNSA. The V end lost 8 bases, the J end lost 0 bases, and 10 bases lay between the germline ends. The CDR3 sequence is CASRLGMNTEAFF. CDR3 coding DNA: TGTGCCAGCCGCCTGGGCATGAACACTGAAGCTTTCTTT.

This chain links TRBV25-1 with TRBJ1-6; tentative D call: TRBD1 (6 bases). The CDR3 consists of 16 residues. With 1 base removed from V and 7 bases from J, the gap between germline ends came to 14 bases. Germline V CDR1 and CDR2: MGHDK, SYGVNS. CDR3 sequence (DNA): TGTGCCAGCAGTGAATTCGCAGGGGCTGACAATTCACCCCTCCACTTT. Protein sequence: CASSEFAGADNSPLHF.

CDR3 sequence: CASSPSRGTEAFF. The CDR3 DNA reads as TGTGCCAGCAGCCCTAGTCGGGGGACTGAAGCTTTCTTT. V is TRBV7-9 and J is TRBJ1-1; weak D call: TRBD1 (5 bases). Germline V gene lookup returns CDR1 SEHNR and CDR2 FQNEAQ (reference sequence). V was cut by 5 bases and J by 5 bases, with 12 bases left in between. The CDR3 runs 13 residues.

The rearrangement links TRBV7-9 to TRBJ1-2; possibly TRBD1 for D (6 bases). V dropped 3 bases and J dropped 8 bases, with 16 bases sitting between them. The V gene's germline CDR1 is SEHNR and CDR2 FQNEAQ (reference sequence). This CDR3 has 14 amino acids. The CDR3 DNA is TGTGCCAGCAGCTTGGGGCAGGGGCTGGAAGGCTACACCTTC. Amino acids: CASSLGQGLEGYTF.

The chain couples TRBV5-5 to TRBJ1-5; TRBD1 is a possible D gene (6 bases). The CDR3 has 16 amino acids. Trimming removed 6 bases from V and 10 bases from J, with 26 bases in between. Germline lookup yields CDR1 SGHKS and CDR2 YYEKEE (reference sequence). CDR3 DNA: TGTGCCAGCAACTCTCCCTCTGAAGGGTTGGACAGCCCCCAGCATTTT. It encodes CASNSPSEGLDSPQHF.

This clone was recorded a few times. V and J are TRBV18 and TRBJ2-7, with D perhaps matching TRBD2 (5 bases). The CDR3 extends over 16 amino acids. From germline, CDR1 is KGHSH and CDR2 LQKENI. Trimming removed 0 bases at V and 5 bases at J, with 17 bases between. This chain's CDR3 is CASSPPDVSPGNEQYF. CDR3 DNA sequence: TGTGCCAGCTCACCACCGGACGTATCACCCGGGAACGAGCAGTACTTC.

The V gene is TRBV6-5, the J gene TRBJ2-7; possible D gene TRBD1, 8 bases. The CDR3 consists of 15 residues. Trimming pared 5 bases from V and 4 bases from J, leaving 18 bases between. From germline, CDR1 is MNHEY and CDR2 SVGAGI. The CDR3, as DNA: TGTGCCAGCAGTCCCTACAGGGGGGGCGAGTACGAGCAGTACTTC. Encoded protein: CASSPYRGGEYEQYF.

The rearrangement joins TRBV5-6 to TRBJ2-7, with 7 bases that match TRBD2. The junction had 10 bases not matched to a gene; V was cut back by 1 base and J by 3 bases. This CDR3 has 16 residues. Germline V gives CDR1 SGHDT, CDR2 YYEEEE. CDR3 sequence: CASSLPLASGLYEQYF. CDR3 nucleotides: TGTGCCAGCAGCTTGCCTTTGGCTAGCGGACTCTACGAGCAGTACTTC.

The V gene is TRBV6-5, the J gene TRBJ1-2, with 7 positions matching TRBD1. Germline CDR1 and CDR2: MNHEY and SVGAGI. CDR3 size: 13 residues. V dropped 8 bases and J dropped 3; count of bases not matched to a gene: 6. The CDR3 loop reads CASPNTGDYGYTF. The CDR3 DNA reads TGTGCCAGCCCGAATACAGGGGACTATGGCTACACCTTC.

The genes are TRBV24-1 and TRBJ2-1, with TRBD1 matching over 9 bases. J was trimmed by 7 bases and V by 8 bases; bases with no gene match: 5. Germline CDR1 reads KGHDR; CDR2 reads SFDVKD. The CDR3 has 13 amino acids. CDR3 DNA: TGTGCCACCAAAGGGGACAGGGCTAATGAGCAGTTCTTC. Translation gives CATKGDRANEQFF.

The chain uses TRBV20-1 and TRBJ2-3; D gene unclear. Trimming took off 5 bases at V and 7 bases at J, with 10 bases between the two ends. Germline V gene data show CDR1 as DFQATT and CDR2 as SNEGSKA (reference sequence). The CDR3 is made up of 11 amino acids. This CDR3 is CSAYKGHTQYF. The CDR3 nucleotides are TGCAGTGCTTATAAGGGCCATACGCAGTATTTT.

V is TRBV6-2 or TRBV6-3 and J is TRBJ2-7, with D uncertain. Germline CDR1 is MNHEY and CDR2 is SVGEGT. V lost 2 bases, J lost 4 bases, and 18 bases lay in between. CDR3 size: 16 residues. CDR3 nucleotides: TGTGCCAGCAGTTACCGGGCTAACAATAATGCTTACGAGCAGTACTTC. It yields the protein CASSYRANNNAYEQYF.

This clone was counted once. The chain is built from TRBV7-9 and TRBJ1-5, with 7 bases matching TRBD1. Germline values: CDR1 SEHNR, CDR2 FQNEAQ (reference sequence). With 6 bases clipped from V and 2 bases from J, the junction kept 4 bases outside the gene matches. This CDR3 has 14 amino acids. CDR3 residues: CASSAGTGNQPQHF. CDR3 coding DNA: TGTGCCAGCAGTGCCGGGACAGGCAATCAGCCCCAGCATTTT.

DNA for the CDR3: TGTGCCAGCAGTGATCCGGGACAGCCGAACACTGAAGCTTTCTTT. This sequence encodes CASSDPGQPNTEAFF. The chain is built from TRBV6-1 and TRBJ1-1, with 7 bases identical to TRBD1. This CDR3 is 15 amino acids long. Germline V gene lookup returns CDR1 MNHNS and CDR2 SASEGT. V lost 3 bases and J lost 1; bases outside the gene matches: 5.

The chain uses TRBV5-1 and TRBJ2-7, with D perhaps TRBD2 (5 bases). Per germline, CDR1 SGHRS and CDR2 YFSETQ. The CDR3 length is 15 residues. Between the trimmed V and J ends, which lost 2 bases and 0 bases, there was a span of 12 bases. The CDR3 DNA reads TGCGCCAGCAGCTTCTCGGGATCCATCTCCTACGAGCAGTACTTC. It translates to CASSFSGSISYEQYF.

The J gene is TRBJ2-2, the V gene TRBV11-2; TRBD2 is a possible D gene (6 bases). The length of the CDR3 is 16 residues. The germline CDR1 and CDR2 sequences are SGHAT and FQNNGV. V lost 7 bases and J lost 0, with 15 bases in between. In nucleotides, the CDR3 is TGTGCCAGCAAGGCGATGGGGGGTCCGAACACCGGGGAGCTGTTTTTT. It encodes CASKAMGGPNTGELFF. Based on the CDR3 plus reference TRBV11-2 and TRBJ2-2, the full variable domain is EAGVAQSPRYKIIEKRQSVAFWCNPISGHATLYWYQQILGQGPKLLIQFQNNGVVDDSQLPKDRFSAERLKGVDSTLKIQPAKLEDSAVYLCASKAMGGPNTGELFFGEGSRLTVL.

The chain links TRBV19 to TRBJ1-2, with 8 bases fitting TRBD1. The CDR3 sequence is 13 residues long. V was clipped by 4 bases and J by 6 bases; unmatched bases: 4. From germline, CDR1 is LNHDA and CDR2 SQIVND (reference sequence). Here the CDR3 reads CASSTGQGHGYTF. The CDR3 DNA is TGTGCCAGTAGTACCGGACAGGGCCATGGCTACACCTTC.

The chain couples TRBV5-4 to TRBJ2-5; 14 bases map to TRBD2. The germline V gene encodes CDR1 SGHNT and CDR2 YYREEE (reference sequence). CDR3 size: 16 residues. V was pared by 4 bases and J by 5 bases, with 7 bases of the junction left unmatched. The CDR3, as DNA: TGTGCCAGCAGCATAGGGACTAGCGGGAGTAGGGAGACCCAGTACTTC. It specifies CASSIGTSGSRETQYF.

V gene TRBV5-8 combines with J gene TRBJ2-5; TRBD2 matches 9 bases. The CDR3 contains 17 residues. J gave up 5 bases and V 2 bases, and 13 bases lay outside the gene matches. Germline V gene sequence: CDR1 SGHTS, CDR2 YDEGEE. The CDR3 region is CASSFSRGSGSGETQYF. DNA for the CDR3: TGTGCCAGCAGCTTCTCCCGGGGTAGCGGGAGCGGGGAGACCCAGTACTTC.